The next 24 T cell receptor beta chains were all read from a single sample in a study of T cell responses to AZD1222 COVID-19 vaccine. Generated by immunoSEQ multiplex PCR, the TCRdb table keeps only in-frame clones and is missing some. The sample carries 13,000 to 15,000 clones, approximately 80% recorded once. Sample: peripheral blood, taken 28 days after the second AZD1222 dose. Receptors originate from an adult who received the AZD1222 COVID-19 vaccine.

The chain couples TRBV3-1 (or the pseudogene TRBV3-2) to TRBJ1-2; D call uncertain. V lost 1 base and J lost 3, with 18 bases in between. The germline CDR1 and CDR2 sequences are LGHDT and YNNKEL (reference sequence). This CDR3 has 17 residues. The CDR3 loop is CASSQVSAGRRHYGYTF. As DNA, the CDR3 is TGTGCCAGCAGCCAAGTAAGTGCGGGTCGTCGTCACTATGGCTACACCTTC.

This clone was recorded once. This chain connects TRBV10-3 to TRBJ1-2; tentative D call: TRBD1 (5 bases). The ends were cut back, 4 bases at V and 1 base at J, with 16 bases in the middle. This CDR3 has 16 residues. Germline CDR1 reads ENHRY; CDR2 reads SYGVKD. CDR3 loop: CAISGPTAGGNYGYTF. CDR3 coding DNA: TGTGCCATCAGTGGACCGACAGCTGGGGGTAACTATGGCTACACCTTC.

This chain joins TRBV2 and TRBJ2-7; D is ambiguous. CDR1 and CDR2 from the germline V gene are SNHLY and FYNNEI. V lost 3 bases and J 8 bases, leaving 20 bases between the germline ends. The length of the CDR3 is 15 residues. The CDR3 protein is CASSELGSWLVKQYF. In DNA, the CDR3 is TGTGCCAGCAGTGAGTTGGGTTCTTGGTTGGTTAAGCAGTACTTC.

V is TRBV5-1 and J is TRBJ2-3; D is possibly TRBD2 (6 bases). The CDR3 runs to 14 residues. Looked up from germline, CDR1 is SGHRS and CDR2 is YFSETQ. Trimming pared 0 bases from V and 6 bases from J, leaving 11 bases between. The CDR3, as DNA: TGCGCCAGCAGCTTGGGGGGCGGAGGGGATACGCAGTATTTT. This translates into CASSLGGGGDTQYF. The full variable domain, rest sourced from reference TRBV5-1 and TRBJ2-3, is KAGVTQTPRYLIKTRGQQVTLSCSPISGHRSVSWYQQTPGQGLQFLFEYFSETQRNKGNFPGRFSGRQFSNSRSEMNVSTLELGDSALYLCASSLGGGGDTQYFGPGTRLTVL.

This chain connects TRBV7-2 to TRBJ2-1; 7 nucleotides match TRBD1. Germline CDR1 reads SGHTA; CDR2 reads FQGNSA. J was trimmed by 7 bases and V by 4 bases; bases with no gene match: 4. The CDR3 length is 13 residues. The CDR3 protein is CASSSVTGNEQFF. CDR3 sequence (DNA): TGTGCCAGCAGCTCAGTGACAGGGAATGAGCAGTTCTTC.

The V and J genes are TRBV9 and TRBJ2-7; 14 nucleotides align to TRBD2. Losses at the gene ends were 6 bases for V and 5 bases for J; bases not matched to a gene: 7. This CDR3 comprises 15 residues. Per the germline V gene, CDR1 is SGDLS and CDR2 is YYNGEE. CDR3 sequence reads: CASTLGTSGSHEQYF. DNA for the CDR3: TGTGCCAGCACCCTCGGGACTAGCGGGAGTCACGAGCAGTACTTC. Together with reference TRBV9 and TRBJ2-7, the CDR3 gives the full variable domain: DSGVTQTPKHLITATGQRVTLRCSPRSGDLSVYWYQQSLDQGLQFLIQYYNGEERAKGNILERFSAQQFPDLHSELNLSSLELGDSALYFCASTLGTSGSHEQYFGPGTRLTVT.

This clone turned up a few times. The chain uses TRBV7-3 and TRBJ2-2; either TRBD1 or TRBD2 may fit D (5 bases each). The CDR3 sequence is 14 residues long. The V gene's germline CDR1 is SGHTA and CDR2 FQGTGA. V shed 5 bases and J shed 5 bases, with 12 bases lying between them. CDR3 sequence reads: CASSPLGETGELFF. The CDR3 DNA reads as TGTGCCAGCAGCCCCCTGGGGGAGACCGGGGAGCTGTTTTTT.

CDR3 DNA sequence: TGTGCCAGCAGCCCCCGGGGGACCTATGGCTACACCTTC. Protein product: CASSPRGTYGYTF. The chain joins TRBV3-1 (or the pseudogene TRBV3-2) to TRBJ1-2, with D possibly being TRBD1 (5 bases). Germline V CDR1 and CDR2: LGHDT, YNNKEL (reference sequence). The CDR3 covers 13 residues. Deletions cut 4 bases from V and 4 bases from J, with 10 bases between.

The chain carries TRBV6-1 and TRBJ2-7, with 10 nucleotides matching TRBD1. The trim removed 2 bases at V and 3 bases at J, leaving 7 bases unmatched. Germline CDR1 MNHNS, CDR2 SASEGT. This CDR3 has 16 residues. CDR3 in DNA: TGTGCCAGCAGTGAATATGGCCGGGACAGGGGCTACGAGCAGTACTTC. Protein product: CASSEYGRDRGYEQYF.

For the CDR3, the DNA is TGCAGTGTGCTAGCGGGAGATACGCAGTATTTT. This translates into CSVLAGDTQYF. The chain is built from TRBV20-1 and TRBJ2-3, with 8 bases that match TRBD2. The germline CDR1 and CDR2 sequences are DFQATT and SNEGSKA (reference sequence). Losses at the gene ends were 7 bases for V and 5 bases for J; bases not matched to a gene: 2. The CDR3 sequence is 11 residues long.

The rearrangement uses TRBV27 and TRBJ2-6; D is ambiguous. The V and J ends lost 7 bases and 0 bases respectively, with 10 bases between them. This CDR3 contains 15 residues. Germline V gene data show CDR1 as MNHEY and CDR2 as SMNVEV (reference sequence). The CDR3 nucleotides read TGTGCCAGCACCTTCGTATCCTCTGGGGCCAACGTCCTGACTTTC. Residues: CASTFVSSGANVLTF.

CDR3 sequence: CASSILASGGIVYEQYF. In DNA, the CDR3 is TGTGCCAGTAGTATATTGGCATCGGGCGGTATCGTCTACGAGCAGTACTTC. This chain uses TRBV19 with TRBJ2-7, with no clear D. The CDR3 runs 17 residues. Germline CDR1 LNHDA, CDR2 SQIVND (reference sequence). V lost 2 bases to trimming and J lost 3 bases, with 20 bases between them. The full variable domain, completed using reference TRBV19 and TRBJ2-7, is DGGITQSPKYLFRKEGQNVTLSCEQNLNHDAMYWYRQDPGQGLRLIYYSQIVNDFQKGDIAEGYSVSREKKESFPLTVTSAQKNPTAFYLCASSILASGGIVYEQYFGPGTRLTVT.

This sequence joins TRBV27 and TRBJ1-2; D not certain. Germline loops: CDR1 MNHEY, CDR2 SMNVEV (reference sequence). V dropped 7 bases and J dropped 2 bases, with 11 bases sitting between them. CDR3 length: 13 amino acids. CDR3 sequence: CASKPTVNYGYTF. CDR3 DNA sequence: TGTGCCAGCAAACCTACTGTCAACTATGGCTACACCTTC.

The rearrangement links TRBV2 to TRBJ1-1; 7 bases match TRBD1. CDR3 size: 14 residues. V shed 10 bases and J 3 bases; nucleotides not matched to a gene: 11. CDR1 SNHLY and CDR2 FYNNEI come from the germline V gene. Written as DNA, the CDR3 is TGTGCCACCACGAACAGGGGATCGGACACTGAAGCTTTCTTT. Translation gives CATTNRGSDTEAFF.

This clone was counted between two and nine times. J is TRBJ2-4 and V is TRBV3-1 (or the pseudogene TRBV3-2); tentatively, D is TRBD1 or TRBD2 (6 bases each). The length of the CDR3 is 12 residues. V was shortened by 8 bases and J by 7 bases, with 12 bases between the two germline ends. Per germline, CDR1 LGHDT and CDR2 YNNKEL (reference sequence). CDR3 in DNA: TGTGCCAGCGGAGGGGGTTTGAACATTCAGTACTTC. This encodes CASGGGLNIQYF.

The sample holds a few counts of this clone. V and J are TRBV6-6 and TRBJ1-1, with D hard to call. The CDR3 has 12 amino acids. Trimming pared 6 bases from V and 6 bases from J, leaving 11 bases between. Germline-derived CDR1 and CDR2 are MNHNY and SVGAGI (reference sequence). The CDR3 DNA sequence: TGTGCCAGCAGAACGGGTGGCTCTGAAGCTTTCTTT. Its translation: CASRTGGSEAFF.

V gene TRBV3-1 (or the pseudogene TRBV3-2) combines with J gene TRBJ1-1; D ambiguous. The germline V and J ends were trimmed by 1 base and 1 base, with 10 bases remaining between them. The CDR3 runs 15 residues. Per germline, CDR1 LGHDT and CDR2 YNNKEL (reference sequence). CDR3 bases: TGTGCCAGCAGCCAAGGTTGGGGAACGAACACTGAAGCTTTCTTT. Its translation: CASSQGWGTNTEAFF.

The gene calls are TRBV30 and TRBJ1-6; 8 bases are shared with TRBD1. The junction had 8 bases not matched to a gene; V was cut back by 3 bases and J by 10 bases. The CDR3 totals 14 residues. Germline CDR1 is GTSNPN and CDR2 is SVGIG (reference sequence). The CDR3 bases are TGTGCCTGGAGGGAGGGACAGGTTGGATCACCCCTCCACTTT. Its protein is CAWREGQVGSPLHF.

V gene TRBV6-6 combines with J gene TRBJ1-1, with D possibly matching TRBD1 (5 bases). The CDR3 has 12 residues. Between the trimmed V and J ends, which lost 6 bases and 5 bases, there was a span of 10 bases. Germline loops: CDR1 MNHNY, CDR2 SVGAGI (reference sequence). The CDR3 loop reads CASRTGGTEAFF. As DNA, the CDR3 is TGTGCCAGCAGAACGGGGGGAACTGAAGCTTTCTTT.

Notes on this clone: Other DNA sequences within the sample encode an identical CDR3. V usage is TRBV12-3 or TRBV12-4 and J usage is TRBJ1-2, with 7 bases lining up with TRBD1. The CDR3 runs to 12 residues. The junction had 5 bases not matched to a gene; V was cut back by 5 bases and J by 8 bases. The CDR3 DNA is TGTGCCAGCAGTCTATCCAGGGGGGGCTACACCTTC. Protein product: CASSLSRGGYTF.

The chain links TRBV7-2 to TRBJ2-1, with TRBD2 matching over 7 bases. Germline CDR1 and CDR2: SGHTA and FQGNSA. Trimming took 6 bases from V and 1 from J; bases not matched to a gene: 9. The CDR3 consists of 16 residues. The CDR3 reads CASRPLVGGSYNEQFF. The CDR3 DNA sequence: TGTGCCAGCAGGCCCCTCGTCGGGGGGTCCTACAATGAGCAGTTCTTC.

The chain joins TRBV7-9 to TRBJ1-1; 7 bases fit TRBD1. The CDR3 runs to 13 residues. The J segment lost 6 bases and the V segment lost 9 bases, leaving 10 bases of the junction unmatched. Looked up from germline, CDR1 is SEHNR and CDR2 is FQNEAQ (reference sequence). The CDR3 region is CASNAGGISEAFF. The DNA for the CDR3 is TGTGCCAGTAATGCAGGGGGAATCTCTGAAGCTTTCTTT.

J is TRBJ2-1 and V is TRBV11-1; 7 bases map to TRBD2. Germline assignment: CDR1 SGHAT and CDR2 FQDESV (reference sequence). V dropped 3 bases and J dropped 5; count of bases not matched to a gene: 7. The CDR3 length is 15 residues. CDR3 amino acids: CASSFGGSVHNEQFF. The CDR3, as DNA: TGTGCCAGCAGCTTCGGCGGGAGTGTTCACAATGAGCAGTTCTTC. Together with reference TRBV11-1 and TRBJ2-1, the CDR3 gives the full variable domain: EAEVAQSPRYKITEKSQAVAFWCDPISGHATLYWYRQILGQGPELLVQFQDESVVDDSQLPKDRFSAERLKGVDSTLKIQPAELGDSAMYLCASSFGGSVHNEQFFGPGTRLTVL.

The chain has TRBV10-3 and TRBJ2-7, with D possibly being TRBD2 (5 bases). The CDR3 spans 14 residues. Looked up from germline, CDR1 is ENHRY and CDR2 is SYGVKD. V lost 6 bases, J lost 0 bases, and 12 bases lay in between. CDR3: CAISGLDLSYEQYF. The CDR3 region has the DNA TGTGCCATCAGCGGACTGGATCTCTCCTACGAGCAGTACTTC.